Reported below is one T cell receptor (beta chain). The antigen remains unidentified. The sample comes from a study of regulatory T cells in long-lasting Graves disease. Study results and limitations: Those with persistent Graves' had less TCR diversity than newly diagnosed patients.

The TCR beta library used iRepertoire HTBI primers with Arm-PCR amplification of CDR3. TCRdb independently ran MiXCR on the multiplex PCR reads; one entry per CDR3 protein. The sample records under 300,000 distinct CDR3 sequences, 20% being singletons. CDR3 size: 14 residues. Looked up from germline, CDR1 is SGHTA and CDR2 is FQGNSA. V was pared by 4 bases and J by 0 bases, with 7 bases between. Documented time point: newly diagnosed GD, antithyroid drugs for less than 3 months. PBMC RNA was the source of the TCR library. The TCR comes from a female donor with Graves disease. The V call is TRBV7-2, the J call TRBJ2-1; D gene ambiguous. The specimen was peripheral blood mononuclear cells (PBMCs), collected at new diagnosis, from a patient treated with antithyroid drugs. The CDR3 loop is CASSSASSYNEQFF. CDR3 coding DNA: TGTGCCAGCAGCTCCGCTAGCTCCTACAATGAGCAGTTCTTC.